This TCR beta chain appears in the sequencing data of a study of cytomegalovirus exposure and HLA in healthy donors. Overall study results and limits: Reportedly, diagnosis of cytomegalovirus status by the classifier showed high specificity and sensitivity. Within an earlier analysis, most TCR beta V segments proved productive either about 87% or about 30% of the time. According to a later analysis, donors in an Asian-associated ancestry cluster reportedly had fewer N-insertions than the roughly 660-donor mean. Among TCR beta chains, those listed as cytomegalovirus-associated numbered over 150.

The V and J ends lost 6 bases and 0 bases respectively, with 14 bases between them. CDR1 is SGHRS, CDR2 YFSETQ, per germline. The CDR3 totals 15 residues. This clone was counted a few times. The antigen is undetermined. PCR primers comprised 60 Vbeta and 13 Jbeta primers. Data came from immunoSEQ multiplex PCR; TCRdb stores just in-frame clones and leaves some out. Of 150,000 to 200,000 clones in the sample, approximately 79% were seen once. Source material: PBMCs. The chain joins TRBV5-1 to TRBJ2-3, with a tentative D call TRBD2 (6 bases). The source of this sequence is a middle-aged man in good health and CMV-seropositive. Here the CDR3 reads CASTMERASTDTQYF. The CDR3 DNA reads as TGCGCCAGCACAATGGAGCGGGCCAGCACAGATACGCAGTATTTT. Together with reference TRBV5-1 and TRBJ2-3, the CDR3 gives the full variable domain: KAGVTQTPRYLIKTRGQQVTLSCSPISGHRSVSWYQQTPGQGLQFLFEYFSETQRNKGNFPGRFSGRQFSNSRSEMNVSTLELGDSALYLCASTMERASTDTQYFGPGTRLTVL.